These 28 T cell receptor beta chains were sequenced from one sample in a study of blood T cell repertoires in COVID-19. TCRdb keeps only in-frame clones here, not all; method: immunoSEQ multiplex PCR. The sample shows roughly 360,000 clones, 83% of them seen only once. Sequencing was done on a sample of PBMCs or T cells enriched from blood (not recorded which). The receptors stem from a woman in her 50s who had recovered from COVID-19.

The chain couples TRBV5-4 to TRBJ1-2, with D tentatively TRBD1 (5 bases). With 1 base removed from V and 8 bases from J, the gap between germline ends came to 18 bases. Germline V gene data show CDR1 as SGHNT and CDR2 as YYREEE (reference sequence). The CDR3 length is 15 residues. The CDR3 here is CASSLNTRVWFGYTF. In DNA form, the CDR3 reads TGTGCCAGCAGCTTGAATACCAGGGTTTGGTTCGGCTACACCTTC. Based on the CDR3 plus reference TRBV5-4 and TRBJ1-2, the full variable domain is ETGVTQSPTHLIKTRGQQVTLRCSSQSGHNTVSWYQQALGQGPQFIFQYYREEENGRGNFPPRFSGLQFPNYSSELNVNALELDDSALYLCASSLNTRVWFGYTFGSGTRLTVV.

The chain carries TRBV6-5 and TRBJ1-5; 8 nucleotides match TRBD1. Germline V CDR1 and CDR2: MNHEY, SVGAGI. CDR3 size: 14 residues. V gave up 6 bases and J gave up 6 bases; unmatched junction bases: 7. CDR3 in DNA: TGTGCCAGCAGGGACAGGGTCTCGGGTCAGCCCCAGCATTTT. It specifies CASRDRVSGQPQHF.

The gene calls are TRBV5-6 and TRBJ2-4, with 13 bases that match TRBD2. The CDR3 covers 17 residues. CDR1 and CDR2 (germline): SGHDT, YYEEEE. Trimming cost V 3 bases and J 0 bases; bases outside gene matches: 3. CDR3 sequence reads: CASSSGLAGLAKNIQYF. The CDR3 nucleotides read TGTGCCAGCAGCTCGGGACTAGCGGGGCTAGCCAAAAACATTCAGTACTTC. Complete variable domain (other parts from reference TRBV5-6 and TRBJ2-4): DAGVTQSPTHLIKTRGQQVTLRCSPKSGHDTVSWYQQALGQGPQFIFQYYEEEERQRGNFPDRFSGHQFPNYSSELNVNALLLGDSALYLCASSSGLAGLAKNIQYFGAGTRLSVL.

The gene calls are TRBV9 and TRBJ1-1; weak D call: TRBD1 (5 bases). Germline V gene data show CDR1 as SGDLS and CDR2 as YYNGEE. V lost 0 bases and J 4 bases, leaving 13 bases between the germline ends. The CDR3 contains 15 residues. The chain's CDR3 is CASSVDGGLGTEAFF. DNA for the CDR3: TGTGCCAGCAGCGTAGACGGGGGGTTGGGCACTGAAGCTTTCTTT.

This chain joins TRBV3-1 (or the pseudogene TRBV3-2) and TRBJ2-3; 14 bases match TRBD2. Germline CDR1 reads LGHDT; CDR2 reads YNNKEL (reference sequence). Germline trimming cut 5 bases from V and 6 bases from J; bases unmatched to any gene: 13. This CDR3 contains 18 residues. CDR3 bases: TGTGCCAGCAGCACCCCGGAGAGACTAGCGGGAGGGCCGGATACGCAGTATTTT. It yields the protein CASSTPERLAGGPDTQYF.

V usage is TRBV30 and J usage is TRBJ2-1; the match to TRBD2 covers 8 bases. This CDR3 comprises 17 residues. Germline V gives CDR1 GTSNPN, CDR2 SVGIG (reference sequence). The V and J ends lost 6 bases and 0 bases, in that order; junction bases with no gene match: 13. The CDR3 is CACFRGGLTSSYNEQFF. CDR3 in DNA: TGTGCCTGCTTCCGGGGGGGACTTACGAGCTCCTACAATGAGCAGTTCTTC.

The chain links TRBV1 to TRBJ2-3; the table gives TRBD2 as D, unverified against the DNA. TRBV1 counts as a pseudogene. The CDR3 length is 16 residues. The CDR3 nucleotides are TGCACCAGCAGCCCGACTAGCGGGGGAGGGACAGATACGCAGTATTTT. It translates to CTSSPTSGGGTDTQYF.

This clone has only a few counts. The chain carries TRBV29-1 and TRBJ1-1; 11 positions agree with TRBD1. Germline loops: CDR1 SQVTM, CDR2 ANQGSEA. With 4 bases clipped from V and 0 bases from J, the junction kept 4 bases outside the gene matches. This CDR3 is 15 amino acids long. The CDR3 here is CSVVGQGGMNTEAFF. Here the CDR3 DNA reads TGCAGCGTTGTGGGACAGGGGGGGATGAACACTGAAGCTTTCTTT.

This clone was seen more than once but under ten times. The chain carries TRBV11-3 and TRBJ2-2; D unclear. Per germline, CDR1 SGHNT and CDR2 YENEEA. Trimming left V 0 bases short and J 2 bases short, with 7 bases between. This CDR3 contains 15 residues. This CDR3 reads CASSLDHLNTGELFF. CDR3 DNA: TGTGCCAGCAGCTTAGATCACCTAAACACCGGGGAGCTGTTTTTT.

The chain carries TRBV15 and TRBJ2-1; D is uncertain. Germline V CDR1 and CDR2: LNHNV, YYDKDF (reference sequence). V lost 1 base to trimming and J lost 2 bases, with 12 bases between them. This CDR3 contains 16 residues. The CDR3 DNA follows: TGTGCCACCAGCAGAGGCCAAGCCTCTGCCTACAATGAGCAGTTCTTC. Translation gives CATSRGQASAYNEQFF.

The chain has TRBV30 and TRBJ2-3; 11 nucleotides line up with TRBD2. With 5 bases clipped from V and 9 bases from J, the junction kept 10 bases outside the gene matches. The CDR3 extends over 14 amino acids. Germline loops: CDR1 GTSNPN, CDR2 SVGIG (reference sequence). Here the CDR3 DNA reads TGTGCCTGGGAACCTAGCGGGGGGCAGGGGACGCAGTATTTT. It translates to CAWEPSGGQGTQYF.

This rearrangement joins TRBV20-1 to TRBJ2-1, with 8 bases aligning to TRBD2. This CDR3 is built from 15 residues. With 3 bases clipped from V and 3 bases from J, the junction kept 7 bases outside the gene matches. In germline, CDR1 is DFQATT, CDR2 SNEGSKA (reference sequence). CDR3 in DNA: TGCAGTGCTAGTGAGTCTAGCGGGTTCTACAATGAGCAGTTCTTC. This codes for CSASESSGFYNEQFF.

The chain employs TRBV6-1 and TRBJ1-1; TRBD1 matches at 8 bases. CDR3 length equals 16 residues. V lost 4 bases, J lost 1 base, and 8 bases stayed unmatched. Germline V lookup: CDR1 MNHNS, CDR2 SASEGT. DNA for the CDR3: TGTGCCAGCAGTGGACAGGGGAGTTGGACGAACACTGAAGCTTTCTTT. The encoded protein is CASSGQGSWTNTEAFF.

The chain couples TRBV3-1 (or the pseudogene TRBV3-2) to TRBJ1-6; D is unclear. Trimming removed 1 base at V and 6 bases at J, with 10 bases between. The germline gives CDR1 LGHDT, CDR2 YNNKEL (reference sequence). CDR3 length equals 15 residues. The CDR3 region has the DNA TGTGCCAGCAGCCAAGCCGGGAGAGGTAATTCACCCCTCCACTTT. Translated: CASSQAGRGNSPLHF.

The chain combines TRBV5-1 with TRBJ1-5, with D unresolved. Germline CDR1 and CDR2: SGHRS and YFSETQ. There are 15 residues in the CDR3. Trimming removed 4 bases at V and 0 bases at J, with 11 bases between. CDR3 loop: CASSPGANSNQPQHF. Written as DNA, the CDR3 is TGCGCCAGCAGCCCGGGAGCGAATAGCAATCAGCCCCAGCATTTT. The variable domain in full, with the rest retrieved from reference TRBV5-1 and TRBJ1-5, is KAGVTQTPRYLIKTRGQQVTLSCSPISGHRSVSWYQQTPGQGLQFLFEYFSETQRNKGNFPGRFSGRQFSNSRSEMNVSTLELGDSALYLCASSPGANSNQPQHFGDGTRLSIL.

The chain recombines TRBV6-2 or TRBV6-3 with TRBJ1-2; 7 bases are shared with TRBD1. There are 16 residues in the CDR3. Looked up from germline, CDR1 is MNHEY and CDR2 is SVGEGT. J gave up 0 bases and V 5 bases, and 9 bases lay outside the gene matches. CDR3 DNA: TGTGCCAGCAGTAAACCCCGACAGGGTACTAACTATGGCTACACCTTC. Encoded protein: CASSKPRQGTNYGYTF.

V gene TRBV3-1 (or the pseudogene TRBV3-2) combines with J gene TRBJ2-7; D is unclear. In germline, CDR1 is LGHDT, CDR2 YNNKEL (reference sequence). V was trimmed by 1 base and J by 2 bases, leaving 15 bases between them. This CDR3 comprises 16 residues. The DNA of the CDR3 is TGTGCCAGCAGCCAAGGGTCGGTCTCCTCCACCTACGAGCAGTACTTC. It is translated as CASSQGSVSSTYEQYF.

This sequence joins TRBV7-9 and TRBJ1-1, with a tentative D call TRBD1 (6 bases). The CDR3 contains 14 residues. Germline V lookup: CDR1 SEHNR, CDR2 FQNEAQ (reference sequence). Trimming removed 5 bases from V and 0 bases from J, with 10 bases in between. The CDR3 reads CASSRQVLNTEAFF. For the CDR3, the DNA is TGTGCCAGCAGCCGACAGGTCCTGAACACTGAAGCTTTCTTT.

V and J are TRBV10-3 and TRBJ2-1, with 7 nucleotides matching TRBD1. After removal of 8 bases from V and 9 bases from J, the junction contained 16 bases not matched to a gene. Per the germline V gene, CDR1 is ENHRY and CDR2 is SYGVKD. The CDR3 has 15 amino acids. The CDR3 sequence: CAIDPVGKGAGEQFF. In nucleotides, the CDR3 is TGTGCCATCGACCCTGTAGGCAAGGGGGCGGGTGAGCAGTTCTTC.

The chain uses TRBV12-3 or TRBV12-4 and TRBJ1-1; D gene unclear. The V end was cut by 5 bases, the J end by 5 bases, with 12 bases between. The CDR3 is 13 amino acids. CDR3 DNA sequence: TGTGCCAGCAGTCAGCGGACGGGGACTGAAGCTTTCTTT. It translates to CASSQRTGTEAFF.

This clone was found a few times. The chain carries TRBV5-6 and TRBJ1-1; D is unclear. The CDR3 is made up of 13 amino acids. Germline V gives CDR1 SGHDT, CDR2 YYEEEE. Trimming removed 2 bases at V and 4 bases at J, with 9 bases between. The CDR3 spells CASSFGVGTEAFF. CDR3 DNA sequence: TGTGCCAGCAGCTTTGGAGTGGGCACTGAAGCTTTCTTT.

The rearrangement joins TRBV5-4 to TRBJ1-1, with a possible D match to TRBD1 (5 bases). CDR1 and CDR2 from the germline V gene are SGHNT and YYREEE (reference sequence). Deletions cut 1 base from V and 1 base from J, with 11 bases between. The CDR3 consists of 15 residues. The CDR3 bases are TGTGCCAGCAGCTTGATGGCGCAGGGGAACACTGAAGCTTTCTTT. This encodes CASSLMAQGNTEAFF.

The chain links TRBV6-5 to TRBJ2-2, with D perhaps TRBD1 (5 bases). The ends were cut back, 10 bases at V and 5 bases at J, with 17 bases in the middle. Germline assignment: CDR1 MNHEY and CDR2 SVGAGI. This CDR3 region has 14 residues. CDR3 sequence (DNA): TGTGCCAAGGGGCGGACATCCCTAACCGGGGAGCTGTTTTTT. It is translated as CAKGRTSLTGELFF.

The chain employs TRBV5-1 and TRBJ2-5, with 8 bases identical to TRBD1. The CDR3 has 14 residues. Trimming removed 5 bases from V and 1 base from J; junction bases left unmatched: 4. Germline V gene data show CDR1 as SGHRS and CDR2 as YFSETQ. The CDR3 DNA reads TGCGCCAGCAGGGCGACAGGGGCCCAAGAGACCCAGTACTTC. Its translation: CASRATGAQETQYF.

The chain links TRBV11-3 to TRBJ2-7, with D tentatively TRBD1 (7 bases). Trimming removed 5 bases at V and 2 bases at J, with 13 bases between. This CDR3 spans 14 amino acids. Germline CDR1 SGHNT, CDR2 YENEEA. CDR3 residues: CASSHQGGPYEQYF. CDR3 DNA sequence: TGTGCCAGCAGCCACCAGGGGGGTCCCTACGAGCAGTACTTC.

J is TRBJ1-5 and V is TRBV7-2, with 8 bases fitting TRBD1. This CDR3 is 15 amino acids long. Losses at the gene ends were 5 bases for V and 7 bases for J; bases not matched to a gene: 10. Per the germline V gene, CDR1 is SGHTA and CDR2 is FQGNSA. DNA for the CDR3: TGTGCCAGCAGCATCGAGACAGGGGCGGTGCAGCCCCAGCATTTT. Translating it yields CASSIETGAVQPQHF.

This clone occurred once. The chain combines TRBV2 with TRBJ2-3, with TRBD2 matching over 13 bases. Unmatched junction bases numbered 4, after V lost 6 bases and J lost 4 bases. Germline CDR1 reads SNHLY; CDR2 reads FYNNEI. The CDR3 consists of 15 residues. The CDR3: CASRQLAGGADTQYF. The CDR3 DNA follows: TGTGCCAGCAGGCAACTAGCGGGGGGGGCAGATACGCAGTATTTT.

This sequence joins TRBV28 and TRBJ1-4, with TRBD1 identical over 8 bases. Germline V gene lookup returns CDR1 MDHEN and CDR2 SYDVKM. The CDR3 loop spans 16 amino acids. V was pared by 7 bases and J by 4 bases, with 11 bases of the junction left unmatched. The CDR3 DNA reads TGTGCCAGCAACGATTCTGGACAGGGCCATAATGAAAAACTGTTTTTT. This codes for CASNDSGQGHNEKLFF.